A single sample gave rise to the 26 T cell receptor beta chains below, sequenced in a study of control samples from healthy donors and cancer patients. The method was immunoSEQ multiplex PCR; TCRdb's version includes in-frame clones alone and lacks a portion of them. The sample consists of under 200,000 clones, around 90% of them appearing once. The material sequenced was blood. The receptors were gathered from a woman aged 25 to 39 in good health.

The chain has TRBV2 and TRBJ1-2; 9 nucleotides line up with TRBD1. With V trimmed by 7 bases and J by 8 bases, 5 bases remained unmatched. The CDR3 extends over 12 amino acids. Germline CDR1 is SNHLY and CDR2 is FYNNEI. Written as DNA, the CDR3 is TGTGCCAGCAACCGGGACAGGGACGGCTACACCTTC. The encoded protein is CASNRDRDGYTF.

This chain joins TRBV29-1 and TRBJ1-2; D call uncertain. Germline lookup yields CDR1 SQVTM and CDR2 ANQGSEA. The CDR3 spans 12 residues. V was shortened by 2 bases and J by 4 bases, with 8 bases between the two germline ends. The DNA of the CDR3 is TGCAGCGTTGAACTACAGCGCTATGGCTACACCTTC. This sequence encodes CSVELQRYGYTF.

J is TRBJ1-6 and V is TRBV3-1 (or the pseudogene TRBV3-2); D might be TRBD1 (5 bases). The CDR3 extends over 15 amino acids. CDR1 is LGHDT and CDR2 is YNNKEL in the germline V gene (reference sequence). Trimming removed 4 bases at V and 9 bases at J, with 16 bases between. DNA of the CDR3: TGTGCCAGCAGCCCCTGGGACCAAATCCTTTCACCCCTCCACTTT. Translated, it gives CASSPWDQILSPLHF.

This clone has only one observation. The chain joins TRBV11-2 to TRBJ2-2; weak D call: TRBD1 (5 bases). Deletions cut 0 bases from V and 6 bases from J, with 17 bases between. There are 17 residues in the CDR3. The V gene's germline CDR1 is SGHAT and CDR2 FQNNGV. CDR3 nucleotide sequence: TGTGCCAGCAGCTTAGATCCCAGGGAAAGAGATTCCGGGGAGCTGTTTTTT. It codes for CASSLDPRERDSGELFF.

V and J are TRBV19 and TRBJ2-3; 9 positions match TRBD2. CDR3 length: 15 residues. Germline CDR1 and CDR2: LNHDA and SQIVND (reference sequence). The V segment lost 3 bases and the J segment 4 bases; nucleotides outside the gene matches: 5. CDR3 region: CASSMREGLADTQYF. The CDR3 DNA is TGTGCCAGTAGTATGCGGGAGGGGCTCGCAGATACGCAGTATTTT. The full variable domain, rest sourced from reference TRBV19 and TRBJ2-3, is DGGITQSPKYLFRKEGQNVTLSCEQNLNHDAMYWYRQDPGQGLRLIYYSQIVNDFQKGDIAEGYSVSREKKESFPLTVTSAQKNPTAFYLCASSMREGLADTQYFGPGTRLTVL.

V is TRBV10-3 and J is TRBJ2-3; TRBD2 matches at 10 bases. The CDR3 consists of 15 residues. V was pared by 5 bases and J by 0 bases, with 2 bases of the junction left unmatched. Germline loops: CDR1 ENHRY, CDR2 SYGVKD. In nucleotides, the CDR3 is TGTGCCATCAGTTCTAGCGGGAGTAGCACAGATACGCAGTATTTT. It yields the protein CAISSSGSSTDTQYF.

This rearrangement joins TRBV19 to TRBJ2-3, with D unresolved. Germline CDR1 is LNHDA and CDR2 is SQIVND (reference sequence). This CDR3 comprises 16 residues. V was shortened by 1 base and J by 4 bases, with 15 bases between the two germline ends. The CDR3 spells CASSIAPGKGPDTQYF. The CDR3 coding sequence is TGTGCCAGTAGTATAGCCCCGGGCAAAGGCCCAGATACGCAGTATTTT.

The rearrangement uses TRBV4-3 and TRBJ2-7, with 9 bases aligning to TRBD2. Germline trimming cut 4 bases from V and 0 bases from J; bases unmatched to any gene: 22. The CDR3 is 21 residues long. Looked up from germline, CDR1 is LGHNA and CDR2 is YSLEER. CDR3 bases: TGCGCCAGCAGCCTCTTTATTGGTCTAGCGGGATCTTGGGTAAGCTCCTACGAGCAGTACTTC. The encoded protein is CASSLFIGLAGSWVSSYEQYF.

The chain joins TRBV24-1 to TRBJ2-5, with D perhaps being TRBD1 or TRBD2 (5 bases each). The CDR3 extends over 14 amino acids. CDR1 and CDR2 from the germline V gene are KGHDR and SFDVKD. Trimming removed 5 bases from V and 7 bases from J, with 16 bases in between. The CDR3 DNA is TGTGCCACCAGTGCTTGGGCAGCTGGGGGGACCCAGTACTTC. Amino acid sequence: CATSAWAAGGTQYF.

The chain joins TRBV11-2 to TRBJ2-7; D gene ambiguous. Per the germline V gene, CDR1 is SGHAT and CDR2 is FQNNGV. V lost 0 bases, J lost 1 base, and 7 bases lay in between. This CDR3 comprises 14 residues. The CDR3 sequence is CASSLESRSYEQYF. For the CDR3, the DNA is TGTGCCAGCAGCTTAGAGAGCCGATCCTACGAGCAGTACTTC. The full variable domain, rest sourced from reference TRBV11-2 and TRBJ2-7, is EAGVAQSPRYKIIEKRQSVAFWCNPISGHATLYWYQQILGQGPKLLIQFQNNGVVDDSQLPKDRFSAERLKGVDSTLKIQPAKLEDSAVYLCASSLESRSYEQYFGPGTRLTVT.

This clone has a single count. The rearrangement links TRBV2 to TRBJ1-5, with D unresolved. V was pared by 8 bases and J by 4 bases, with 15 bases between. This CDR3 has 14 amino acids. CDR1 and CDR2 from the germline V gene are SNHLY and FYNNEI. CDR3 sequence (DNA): TGTGCCAGCCGGTTGGAGAAGGGAAATCAGCCCCAGCATTTT. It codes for CASRLEKGNQPQHF.

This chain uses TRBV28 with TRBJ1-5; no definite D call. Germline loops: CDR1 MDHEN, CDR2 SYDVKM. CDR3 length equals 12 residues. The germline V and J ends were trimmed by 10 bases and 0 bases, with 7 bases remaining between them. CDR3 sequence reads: CAIDSSNQPQHF. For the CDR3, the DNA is TGTGCCATCGATAGTAGCAATCAGCCCCAGCATTTT.

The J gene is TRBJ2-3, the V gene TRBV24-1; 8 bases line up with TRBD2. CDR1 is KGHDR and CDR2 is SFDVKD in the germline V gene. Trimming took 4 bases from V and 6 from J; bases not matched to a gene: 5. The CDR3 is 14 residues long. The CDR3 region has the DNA TGTGCCACCAGTGAGGGGACTAGTGGGGATACGCAGTATTTT. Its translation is CATSEGTSGDTQYF.

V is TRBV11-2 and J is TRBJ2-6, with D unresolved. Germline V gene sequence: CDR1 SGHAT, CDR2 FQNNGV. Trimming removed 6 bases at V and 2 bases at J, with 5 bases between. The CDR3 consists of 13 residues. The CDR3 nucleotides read TGTGCCAGCAGGGATGCTGGGGCCAACGTCCTGACTTTC. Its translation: CASRDAGANVLTF. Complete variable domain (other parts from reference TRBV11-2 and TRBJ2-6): EAGVAQSPRYKIIEKRQSVAFWCNPISGHATLYWYQQILGQGPKLLIQFQNNGVVDDSQLPKDRFSAERLKGVDSTLKIQPAKLEDSAVYLCASRDAGANVLTFGAGSRLTVL.

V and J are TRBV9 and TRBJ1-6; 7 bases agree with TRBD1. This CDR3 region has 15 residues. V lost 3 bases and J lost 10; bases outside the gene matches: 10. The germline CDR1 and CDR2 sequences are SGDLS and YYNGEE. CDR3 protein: CASSEGAMGNSPLHF. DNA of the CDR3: TGTGCCAGCAGCGAGGGGGCCATGGGGAACTCACCCCTCCACTTT.

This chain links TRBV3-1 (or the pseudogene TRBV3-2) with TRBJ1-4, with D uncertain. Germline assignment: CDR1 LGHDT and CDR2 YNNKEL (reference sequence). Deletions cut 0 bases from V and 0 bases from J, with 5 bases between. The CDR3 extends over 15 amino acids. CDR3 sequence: CASSQDPATNEKLFF. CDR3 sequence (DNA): TGTGCCAGCAGCCAAGACCCAGCAACTAATGAAAAACTGTTTTTT.

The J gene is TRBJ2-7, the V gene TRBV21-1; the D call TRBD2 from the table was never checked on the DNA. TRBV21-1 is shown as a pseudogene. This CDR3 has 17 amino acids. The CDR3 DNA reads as TGTGCCAGCAGCAAAGAGCCTAGCGGGTCGGCTAGGTGGGAGCAGTACTTC. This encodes CASSKEPSGSARWEQYF.

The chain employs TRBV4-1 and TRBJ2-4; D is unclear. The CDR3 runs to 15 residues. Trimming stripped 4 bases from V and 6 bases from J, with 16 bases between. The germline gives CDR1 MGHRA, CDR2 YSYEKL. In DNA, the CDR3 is TGCGCCAGCAGCCCATCTTTGGGCTCTATAAACATTCAGTACTTC. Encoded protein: CASSPSLGSINIQYF.

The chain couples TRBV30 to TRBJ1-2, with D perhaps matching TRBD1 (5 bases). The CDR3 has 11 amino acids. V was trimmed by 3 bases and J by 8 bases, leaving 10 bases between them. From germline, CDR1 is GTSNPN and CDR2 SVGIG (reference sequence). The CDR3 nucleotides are TGTGCCTGGAGGGGGCCTCGGGGCTACACCTTC. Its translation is CAWRGPRGYTF.

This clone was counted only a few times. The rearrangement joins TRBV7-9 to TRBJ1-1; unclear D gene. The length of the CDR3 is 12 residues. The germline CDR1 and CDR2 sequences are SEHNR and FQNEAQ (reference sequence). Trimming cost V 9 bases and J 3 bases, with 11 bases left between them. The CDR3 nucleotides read TGTGCCAGTCACGACGGTTACACTGAAGCTTTCTTT. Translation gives CASHDGYTEAFF.

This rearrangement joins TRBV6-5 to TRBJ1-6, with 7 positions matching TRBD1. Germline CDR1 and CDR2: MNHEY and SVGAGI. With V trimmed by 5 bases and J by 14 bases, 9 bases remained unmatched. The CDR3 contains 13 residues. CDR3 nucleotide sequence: TGTGCCAGCAGTAACGGACAGGTTCAATCCCTCCACTTT. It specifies CASSNGQVQSLHF.

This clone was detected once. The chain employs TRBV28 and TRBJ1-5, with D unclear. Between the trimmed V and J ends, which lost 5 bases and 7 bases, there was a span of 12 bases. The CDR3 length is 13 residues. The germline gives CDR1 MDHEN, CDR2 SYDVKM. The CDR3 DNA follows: TGTGCCAGCAGTCCCGGGATCGGGCAGCCCCAGCATTTT. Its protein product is CASSPGIGQPQHF. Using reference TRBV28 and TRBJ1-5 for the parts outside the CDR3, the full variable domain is DVKVTQSSRYLVKRTGEKVFLECVQDMDHENMFWYRQDPGLGLRLIYFSYDVKMKEKGDIPEGYSVSREKKERFSLILESASTNQTSMYLCASSPGIGQPQHFGDGTRLSIL.

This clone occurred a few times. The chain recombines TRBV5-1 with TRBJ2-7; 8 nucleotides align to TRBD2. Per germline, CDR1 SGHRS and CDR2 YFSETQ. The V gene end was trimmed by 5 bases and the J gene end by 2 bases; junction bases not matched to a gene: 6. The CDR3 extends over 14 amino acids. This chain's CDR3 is CASRDTSGTYEQYF. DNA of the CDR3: TGCGCCAGCAGAGATACTAGCGGAACCTACGAGCAGTACTTC.

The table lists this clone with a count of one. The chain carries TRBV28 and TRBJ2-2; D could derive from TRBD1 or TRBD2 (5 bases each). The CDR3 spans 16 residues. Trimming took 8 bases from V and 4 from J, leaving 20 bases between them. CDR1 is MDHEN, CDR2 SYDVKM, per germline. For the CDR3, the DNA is TGTGCCAGCTCCCAGGGTGAGGGAGTTGGCACCGGGGAGCTGTTTTTT. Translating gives CASSQGEGVGTGELFF. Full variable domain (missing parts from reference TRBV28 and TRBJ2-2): DVKVTQSSRYLVKRTGEKVFLECVQDMDHENMFWYRQDPGLGLRLIYFSYDVKMKEKGDIPEGYSVSREKKERFSLILESASTNQTSMYLCASSQGEGVGTGELFFGEGSRLTVL.

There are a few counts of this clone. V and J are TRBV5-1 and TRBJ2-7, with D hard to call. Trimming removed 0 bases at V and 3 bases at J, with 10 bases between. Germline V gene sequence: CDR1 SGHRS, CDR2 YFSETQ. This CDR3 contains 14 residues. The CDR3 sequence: CASSLELGGYEQYF. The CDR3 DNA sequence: TGCGCCAGCAGCTTGGAGCTGGGCGGCTACGAGCAGTACTTC.

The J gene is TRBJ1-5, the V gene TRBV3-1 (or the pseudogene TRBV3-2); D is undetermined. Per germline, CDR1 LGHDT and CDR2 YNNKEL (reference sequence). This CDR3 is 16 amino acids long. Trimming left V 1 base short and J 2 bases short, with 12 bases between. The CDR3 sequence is CASSQGRIEGNQPQHF. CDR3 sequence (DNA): TGTGCCAGCAGCCAAGGGCGGATAGAAGGCAATCAGCCCCAGCATTTT.